The sequence of this TCR beta chain was determined in a study of cytomegalovirus exposure and HLA in healthy donors. On the study more broadly: The platform used for the 120 validation repertoires matched that of the approximately 710 first-cohort repertoires, a later analysis reported.

The study, taken as a whole, reports: Specific recognition of CMV antigens was confirmed in vitro for a few chains (all CMV-associated). Roughly 170 TCR beta chains were listed as cytomegalovirus-associated.

A note on this clone: Its antigen remains unknown.

Data came from immunoSEQ multiplex PCR; TCRdb stores just in-frame clones and leaves some out. The sample lists approximately 59,000 clones, approximately 92% occurring once. Material: PBMCs. The TCR originated in a young man in good health and CMV-seropositive.

The CDR3 loop reads CASREREAYEQYF. In DNA, the CDR3 is TGTGCCAGCAGGGAGCGGGAAGCCTACGAGCAGTACTTC. This chain joins TRBV6-5 and TRBJ2-7, with 7 nucleotides matching TRBD2. After removal of 6 bases from V and 2 bases from J, the junction contained 4 bases not matched to a gene. The V gene's germline CDR1 is MNHEY and CDR2 SVGAGI. This CDR3 is built from 13 residues.